This TCR beta chain was sequenced for a study of beta chain features in type 1 diabetes. Sequenced material consisted of expressed TCRB transcripts (all of the isolated RNA was reverse transcribed). TCRdb keeps only in-frame clones here, not all; method: immunoSEQ multiplex PCR. Altogether approximately 160,000 clones are present, over 7.5% being singletons, with the ten largest covering about 2.1%. Broader study findings: The naive, central memory and Treg TCRB repertoires of patients appeared to be more similar to one another than those of healthy donors. Among all four CD4+ subsets, Type 1 diabetes patients had TCRB CDR3s that were moderately but significantly shorter.

Worth noting for this clone: Its target is unknown.

Trimming shortened V by 3 bases and J by 5 bases, and 12 bases separated the two germline ends. CDR1 and CDR2 from the germline V gene are SEHNR and FQNEAQ (reference sequence). This CDR3 contains 14 residues. This chain connects TRBV7-9 to TRBJ2-3; D gene unclear. The sequenced sample consisted of central memory CD4+ T cells from blood. The sequence derives from a woman aged 18-30 years in good health. The CDR3 spells CASSLNSQGDTQYF. For the CDR3, the DNA is TGTGCCAGCAGCTTGAACAGCCAAGGAGATACGCAGTATTTT.